These 16 T cell receptor beta chains were all obtained from the same sample, sequenced in a study of T cell repertoires in cytomegalovirus infection. TCRdb re-called the reads with MiXCR, one entry per CDR3 protein. The table has around 200,000 distinct CDR3 sequences, approximately 38% seen once; the top ten hold roughly three fifths. Their antigens are not known. The source material was CD8+ T cells from cultured PBMCs, sampled from culture after CMV antigen stimulation. These TCRs come from a human donor in good health (CMV status not recorded). Some clones in this sample may be carry-over from other donors' samples.

The V gene is TRBV14, the J gene TRBJ1-1, with TRBD1 matching 7 bases. The CDR3 covers 15 residues. Germline V gene lookup returns CDR1 SGHDN and CDR2 FVKESK. Losses at the gene ends were 1 base for V and 4 bases for J; bases not matched to a gene: 6. The CDR3 sequence: CASSQAQGRRTEAFF. In nucleotides, the CDR3 is TGTGCCAGCAGCCAAGCACAGGGGCGTCGCACTGAAGCTTTCTTT.

This clonotype has at least ten counts. The chain couples TRBV7-8 to TRBJ2-5; 13 positions agree with TRBD2. CDR1 SGHVS and CDR2 FQNEAQ come from the germline V gene. This CDR3 is 17 amino acids long. V gave up 5 bases and J gave up 4 bases; unmatched junction bases: 10. The CDR3 nucleotides read TGTGCCAGCAGCGCACGACTAGCGGGAGGTCCGCGAGAGACCCAGTACTTC. Amino acid sequence: CASSARLAGGPRETQYF.

V gene TRBV29-1 combines with J gene TRBJ2-7, with 9 bases lining up with TRBD2. V lost 5 bases and J lost 1; bases outside the gene matches: 3. The germline V gene encodes CDR1 SQVTM and CDR2 ANQGSEA. The CDR3 consists of 13 residues. The CDR3 reads CSVSSGNSYEQYF. The CDR3 bases are TGCAGCGTTTCTAGCGGGAATTCCTACGAGCAGTACTTC.

This clonotype was detected only a few times. The chain employs TRBV11-1 and TRBJ1-1, with no clear D. CDR1 and CDR2 from the germline V gene are SGHAT and FQDESV (reference sequence). V lost 2 bases to trimming and J lost 5 bases, with 18 bases between them. The CDR3 is made up of 16 amino acids. The CDR3 DNA reads as TGTGCCAGCAGCTTAAGGCGTCTCGATCCGGGTACTGAAGCTTTCTTT. It translates to CASSLRRLDPGTEAFF.

V is TRBV7-8 and J is TRBJ1-2; the D is unclear. The CDR3 contains 15 residues. Trimming stripped 0 bases from V and 4 bases from J, with 12 bases between. Germline-derived CDR1 and CDR2 are SGHVS and FQNEAQ. CDR3 sequence: CASSLAPAGFYGYTF. For the CDR3, the DNA is TGTGCCAGCAGCTTAGCACCTGCGGGGTTCTATGGCTACACCTTC.

This chain joins TRBV12-3 or TRBV12-4 and TRBJ1-1, with D unresolved. V gave up 3 bases and J gave up 1 base, with 15 bases separating them. The CDR3 has 16 amino acids. CDR3 bases: TGTGCCAGCAGTTTTAGGCTGGTTTTGGGGAACACTGAAGCTTTCTTT. This translates into CASSFRLVLGNTEAFF.

The rearrangement links TRBV27 to TRBJ2-1; D gene ambiguous. Trimming stripped 6 bases from V and 0 bases from J, with 12 bases between. The CDR3 sequence is 15 residues long. Per the germline V gene, CDR1 is MNHEY and CDR2 is SMNVEV (reference sequence). DNA for the CDR3: TGTGCCAGCAGCCCCGGAGAGTTCTCCTACAATGAGCAGTTCTTC. This gives the protein CASSPGEFSYNEQFF.

The genes are TRBV7-8 and TRBJ1-2; possible D gene TRBD1, 6 bases. Looked up from germline, CDR1 is SGHVS and CDR2 is FQNEAQ. V lost 2 bases to trimming and J lost 7 bases, with 11 bases between them. CDR3 size: 13 residues. The CDR3: CASSLSRGFGYTF. The CDR3 DNA reads as TGTGCCAGCAGCTTAAGCAGGGGCTTTGGCTACACCTTC.

The rearrangement uses TRBV27 and TRBJ1-5; D is unresolved. The CDR3 runs to 13 residues. CDR1 is MNHEY, CDR2 SMNVEV, per germline (reference sequence). V lost 6 bases to trimming and J lost 4 bases, with 10 bases between them. The CDR3 DNA sequence: TGTGCCAGCAGGCCCTCGTTAAATCAGCCCCAGCATTTT. Amino acid sequence: CASRPSLNQPQHF.

This chain links TRBV29-1 with TRBJ1-2; a possible D gene is TRBD1 (5 bases). The V and J ends lost 0 bases and 0 bases respectively, with 14 bases between them. The CDR3 consists of 16 residues. Germline CDR1 and CDR2: SQVTM and ANQGSEA. CDR3 DNA sequence: TGCAGCGTTGAAGAAATTTATCCAGGGCCTAACTATGGCTACACCTTC. It specifies CSVEEIYPGPNYGYTF.

This clonotype was seen a handful of times. V gene TRBV5-4 combines with J gene TRBJ2-5; D is unclear. Germline values: CDR1 SGHNT, CDR2 YYREEE (reference sequence). The CDR3 contains 14 residues. Between the trimmed V and J ends, which lost 0 bases and 3 bases, there was a span of 9 bases. CDR3 nucleotide sequence: TGTGCCAGCAGCTTGGAAGGTCCCAAAGAGACCCAGTACTTC. It yields the protein CASSLEGPKETQYF.

This chain uses TRBV2 with TRBJ2-7; 7 bases line up with TRBD1. The CDR3 totals 14 residues. The germline V gene encodes CDR1 SNHLY and CDR2 FYNNEI. Germline trimming cut 10 bases from V and 2 bases from J; bases unmatched to any gene: 11. CDR3 DNA sequence: TGTGCCACCGTCGCGAGACAGGGACCCTACGAGCAGTACTTC. Protein product: CATVARQGPYEQYF.

This clonotype was found a few times. The DNA of the CDR3 is TGTGCCAGCAGCTTGGGACTAGCGTCGACCGGGGAGCTGTTTTTT. This encodes CASSLGLASTGELFF. The V call is TRBV11-1, the J call TRBJ2-2; 10 bases fit TRBD2. Trimming at V came to 3 bases and at J to 5 bases, leaving 3 bases not matched to a gene. Germline V gene data show CDR1 as SGHAT and CDR2 as FQDESV (reference sequence). This CDR3 is 15 amino acids long.

This clonotype occurred a few times. This rearrangement joins TRBV19 to TRBJ1-6; D is undetermined. The CDR3 covers 17 residues. Deletions cut 3 bases from V and 0 bases from J, with 12 bases between. CDR1 is LNHDA and CDR2 is SQIVND in the germline V gene (reference sequence). Here the CDR3 reads CASSMAALSSYNSPLHF. In DNA form, the CDR3 reads TGTGCCAGTAGTATGGCGGCCCTTAGCTCCTATAATTCACCCCTCCACTTT.

This clonotype was detected many times. The V gene is TRBV12-3 or TRBV12-4, the J gene TRBJ1-5; 7 bases fit TRBD1. This CDR3 spans 14 amino acids. The V gene end was trimmed by 9 bases and the J gene end by 6 bases; junction bases not matched to a gene: 11. The CDR3 here is CASRFRGAAQPQHF. In DNA form, the CDR3 reads TGTGCCAGTAGATTCAGGGGGGCGGCTCAGCCCCAGCATTTT.

The genes are TRBV11-2 and TRBJ2-1, with 9 bases lining up with TRBD2. With V trimmed by 2 bases and J by 6 bases, 2 bases remained unmatched. The germline gives CDR1 SGHAT, CDR2 FQNNGV. The CDR3 consists of 14 residues. The CDR3, as DNA: TGTGCCAGCAGCTTATGGCGGGGGGGCAATGAGCAGTTCTTC. Protein: CASSLWRGGNEQFF.